The 13 T cell receptor beta chains presented below share a single source sample, sequenced in a study of T-cell memory formation after mild COVID-19. MiXCR was run by TCRdb on the 5' RACE reads, yielding one entry per CDR3 protein. The sample shows 500,000 to 550,000 distinct CDR3 sequences, roughly 20% of them seen only once. The sample taken for sequencing was PBMCs or a T cell subset sorted from them (not recorded which). These receptors all stem from an adult woman who had mild COVID-19 (a few samples of this study predate the infection). Cell type and time point are not known.

J is TRBJ2-7 and V is TRBV20-1, with TRBD1 identical over 8 bases. Trimming cost V 6 bases and J 5 bases; bases outside gene matches: 9. This CDR3 has 13 amino acids. Germline V CDR1 and CDR2: DFQATT, SNEGSKA (reference sequence). In DNA form, the CDR3 reads TGCAGTGCCGGGACAGGAGCCTGGGACGAGCAGTACTTC. This sequence encodes CSAGTGAWDEQYF.

The genes are TRBV28 and TRBJ2-7; the D is unclear. Per the germline V gene, CDR1 is MDHEN and CDR2 is SYDVKM. The CDR3 has 11 residues. The V end was cut by 8 bases, the J end by 0 bases, with 5 bases between. Here the CDR3 DNA reads TGTGCCAGCGTCAGCTCCTACGAGCAGTACTTC. It is translated as CASVSSYEQYF.

This clonotype was counted a few times. This sequence joins TRBV6-5 and TRBJ2-2; D gene unclear. Trimming pared 1 base from V and 1 base from J, leaving 10 bases between. The CDR3 spans 16 residues. The germline V gene has CDR1 MNHEY and CDR2 SVGAGI. The CDR3, as DNA: TGTGCCAGCAGTTACTACCGGCCAGGGAACACCGGGGAGCTGTTTTTT. Protein product: CASSYYRPGNTGELFF.

The rearrangement uses TRBV10-3 and TRBJ1-5; D gene uncertain. The CDR3 runs to 13 residues. The germline V gene has CDR1 ENHRY and CDR2 SYGVKD. Trimming took 6 bases from V and 5 from J, leaving 11 bases between them. The CDR3 reads CAISPAEDQPQHF. The CDR3 region has the DNA TGTGCCATCAGCCCGGCAGAAGATCAGCCCCAGCATTTT.

This clonotype was recorded a few times. The chain combines TRBV7-3 with TRBJ2-1, with D possibly TRBD2 on 6 matching bases. The germline gives CDR1 SGHTA, CDR2 FQGTGA. The CDR3 has 15 residues. Trimming left V 2 bases short and J 4 bases short, with 12 bases between. In nucleotides, the CDR3 is TGTGCCAGCAGCTTATTCGTTCGGGGGTACAATGAGCAGTTCTTC. It encodes CASSLFVRGYNEQFF.

J is TRBJ2-5 and V is TRBV5-1; TRBD2 matches 10 bases. The V gene end was trimmed by 4 bases and the J gene end by 4 bases; junction bases not matched to a gene: 10. The CDR3 contains 16 residues. Per the germline V gene, CDR1 is SGHRS and CDR2 is YFSETQ. The CDR3 sequence is CASSPGASGSRETQYF. The DNA of the CDR3 is TGCGCCAGCAGCCCTGGGGCTAGCGGGAGTAGAGAGACCCAGTACTTC.

Only a few counts were recorded for this clonotype. This chain joins TRBV12-3 or TRBV12-4 and TRBJ2-2, with a tentative D call TRBD2 (6 bases). There are 17 residues in the CDR3. Trimming removed 7 bases at V and 6 bases at J, with 24 bases between. CDR3 DNA sequence: TGTGCCAGCACCCCTCTCCCAGTAGCGTCGGGAGCCGGGGAGCTGTTTTTT. Its protein product is CASTPLPVASGAGELFF.

This clonotype was seen a handful of times. This chain connects TRBV19 to TRBJ2-5, with D maybe TRBD2 (5 bases). V lost 4 bases, J lost 4 bases, and 10 bases lay in between. CDR3 length equals 13 residues. Germline CDR1 reads LNHDA; CDR2 reads SQIVND (reference sequence). The chain's CDR3 is CASSNRGRETQYF. In DNA, the CDR3 is TGTGCCAGTAGTAACCGGGGTCGAGAGACCCAGTACTTC.

The genes are TRBV30 and TRBJ1-2; TRBD1 agrees at 7 bases. The CDR3 contains 12 residues. The germline V gene encodes CDR1 GTSNPN and CDR2 SVGIG (reference sequence). Trimming took 3 bases from V and 7 from J; bases not matched to a gene: 5. CDR3 amino acids: CAWSPGTAGYTF. CDR3 nucleotides: TGTGCCTGGAGCCCTGGGACAGCTGGCTACACCTTC.

The V and J genes are TRBV18 and TRBJ2-7, with a tentative D call TRBD1 (5 bases). Trimming took 4 bases from V and 0 from J, leaving 13 bases between them. The CDR3 length is 15 residues. Germline loops: CDR1 KGHSH, CDR2 LQKENI. CDR3 bases: TGTGCCAGCTCACAGGGGTTCCTAGGCTCCTACGAGCAGTACTTC. Protein sequence: CASSQGFLGSYEQYF.

Only a few counts were recorded for this clonotype. The chain links TRBV7-9 to TRBJ2-1; 10 bases match TRBD2. The CDR3 covers 15 residues. The germline CDR1 and CDR2 sequences are SEHNR and FQNEAQ (reference sequence). The trim removed 4 bases at V and 5 bases at J, leaving 5 bases unmatched. CDR3 region: CASSYLAGVDNEQFF. CDR3 coding DNA: TGTGCCAGCAGCTACCTAGCGGGGGTAGACAATGAGCAGTTCTTC.

This clonotype was seen only a few times. The chain is built from TRBV28 and TRBJ1-2; D ambiguous. The CDR3 covers 12 residues. The germline V gene has CDR1 MDHEN and CDR2 SYDVKM. V was clipped by 5 bases and J by 6 bases, with 10 bases between them. The CDR3 loop reads CASSIRTDGYTF. CDR3 bases: TGTGCCAGCAGTATACGGACCGATGGCTACACCTTC.

The chain recombines TRBV9 with TRBJ2-3; D may match TRBD1 or TRBD2 (6 bases each). V shed 0 bases and J shed 5 bases, with 16 bases lying between them. The CDR3 runs 16 residues. Germline V gives CDR1 SGDLS, CDR2 YYNGEE. The CDR3 is CASSVAYEQGGDTQYF. The CDR3 nucleotides are TGTGCCAGCAGCGTAGCGTACGAACAGGGAGGAGATACGCAGTATTTT.